The present entry profiles one T cell receptor beta chain with its context. The antigen remains undetermined. The data are from a study of T cells in Graves' hyperthyroidism and ophthalmopathy. RNA transcripts yielded amplified TCR beta CDR3 regions. The HTBI primer set was used in a first-round RT-PCR of the TCR CDR3. In TCRdb, the multiplex PCR reads were re-called with MiXCR into one record per CDR3 protein. Among 500,000 to 550,000 distinct CDR3 sequences listed, less than 25% were seen once. General study findings and limits: Ophthalmopathy onset followed model prediction by a median around 6.9 months.

The definition of stable Graves' hyperthyroidism was no ophthalmopathy progression within 18 months. Pregnant or lactating patients were excluded, as were those with uncontrolled infection or other autoimmune disease. Fresh 10 ml peripheral blood yielded PBMCs. The germline gives CDR1 LNHNV, CDR2 YYDKDF (reference sequence). Trimming pared 1 base from V and 6 bases from J, leaving 15 bases between. This CDR3 spans 15 amino acids. The material sequenced was blood. V gene TRBV15 combines with J gene TRBJ1-2; D gene uncertain. The receptor was derived from a young man with Graves' hyperthyroidism. The CDR3 sequence: CATSRARMREDGYTF. In DNA form, the CDR3 reads TGTGCCACCAGCAGAGCCCGTATGCGAGAGGATGGCTACACCTTC.